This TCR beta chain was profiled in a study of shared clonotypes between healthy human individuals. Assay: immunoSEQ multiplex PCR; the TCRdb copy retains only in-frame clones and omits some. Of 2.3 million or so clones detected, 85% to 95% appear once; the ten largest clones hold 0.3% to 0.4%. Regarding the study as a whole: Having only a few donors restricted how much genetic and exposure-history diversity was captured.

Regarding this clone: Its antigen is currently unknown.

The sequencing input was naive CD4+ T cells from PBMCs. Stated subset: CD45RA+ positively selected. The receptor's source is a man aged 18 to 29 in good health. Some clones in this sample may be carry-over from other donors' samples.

The CDR3 nucleotides are TGTGCCAGCCTCGGGGGTCGAGGGCCCCACAATGAGCAGTTCTTC. It specifies CASLGGRGPHNEQFF. The V call is TRBV6-1, the J call TRBJ2-1, with D perhaps TRBD2 (6 bases). The CDR3 contains 15 residues. Germline values: CDR1 MNHNS, CDR2 SASEGT. The V and J ends lost 8 bases and 5 bases respectively, with 19 bases between them.